This T cell receptor (beta chain) was captured in a study of T cells in Graves' hyperthyroidism and ophthalmopathy. Those with hyperthyroidism were 18 to 65 years old, newly diagnosed, and ill for under 2 months. Broader study findings: Most clonotypes expanded in the thyroid (above 0.001) were also present in blood.

This CDR3 region has 15 residues. Germline CDR1 is SGDLS and CDR2 is YYNGEE. V lost 4 bases to trimming and J lost 5 bases; unmatched junction nucleotides: 8. On this clonotype itself: Antigen specificity is unknown.

TCR beta CDR3 region amplification was performed from RNA transcripts. TCR CDR3 underwent first-round RT-PCR with the HTBI primer set. A single record per CDR3 protein comes from TCRdb applying MiXCR to the multiplex PCR reads. The repertoire holds 700,000 to 850,000 distinct CDR3 sequences, with roughly a third as singletons. This receptor was identified in a woman between 40 and 50 years old with Graves' hyperthyroidism. Sequenced input: blood. The gene calls are TRBV9 and TRBJ1-4, with TRBD1 identical over 7 bases. The DNA for the CDR3 is TGTGCCAGCAGCTTCTCCGGGACAGACAATGAAAAACTGTTTTTT. Its translation is CASSFSGTDNEKLFF.